This TCR beta chain appears in the sequencing data of a study of blood T cell repertoires in COVID-19. Across the whole study: The United States, Italy and Spain were the sources of the acute and convalescent COVID-19 samples. Nucleic acid was either cDNA or gDNA, and it came from T cells, B-cell-depleted T cells, or PBMCs.

This clone has just one count. The CDR3 runs to 14 residues. V was cut by 4 bases and J by 5 bases, with 13 bases left in between. Per germline, CDR1 KGHDR and CDR2 SFDVKD. In the authors' workflow: Amplifying reference gene primers gave estimates of nucleated cell counts. TCRdb's copy holds only in-frame clones and misses some; the assay was immunoSEQ multiplex PCR. The V and J calls and clone size are taken from that table; D and trimming were inferred from the DNA. The sample comprises 110,000 to 150,000 clones, around 88% of which are singletons, and approximately 1.5% rests with the top ten. Sequenced: peripheral blood. This chain links TRBV24-1 with TRBJ2-5, with D perhaps TRBD2 (7 bases). This receptor was identified in a woman in her sixties or seventies with acute or convalescent COVID-19. CDR3 sequence reads: CATSERGARETQYF. The CDR3 DNA is TGTGCCACCAGTGAACGGGGGGCCCGGGAGACCCAGTACTTC.